This T cell receptor beta chain was profiled in a study of low-dose radiotherapy and immunotherapy resistance in tumors. Study as a whole: Per fraction, Cohort 2 was given 1 Gy every two weeks, accumulating a total of 13 Gy over 26 weeks. Given every two weeks, intravenous cyclophosphamide 200 mg/m2 preceded radiation and immunotherapy by one day.

There are many counts of this clonotype. TRAV- and TRBV-specific primers were used for first-strand cDNA, which covered alpha and beta chains. TCRs underwent 15 to 25 PCR cycles of amplification with a constant-region primer and V-primer adapter. From the reads, TCRdb called clonotypes with MiXCR, one entry per CDR3 protein. The sample gives around 84,000 distinct CDR3 sequences, less than 20% of which show up once; approximately 1.5% is in the top ten. The time point denotes: after trial treatment. Treatment indicated: LDRT plus nivolumab, ipilimumab, low-dose cyclophosphamide and aspirin (RACIN trial). The source is a male donor with prostate cancer. The sequenced sample was PBMCs, obtained after low-dose radiotherapy plus immunotherapy.

The CDR3 DNA sequence: TGTGCCAGCAGCCCTCGACTAGCGGGATTGGGCCAAGAGACCCAGTACTTC. This gives the protein CASSPRLAGLGQETQYF. The rearrangement joins TRBV14 to TRBJ2-5; 11 bases are shared with TRBD2. The germline gives CDR1 SGHDN, CDR2 FVKESK. V gave up 4 bases and J gave up 1 base; unmatched junction bases: 8. CDR3 length equals 17 residues.